This TCR beta chain was profiled in a study of Graves' ophthalmopathy and Graves' hyperthyroidism. Study-level findings and limits: Ophthalmopathy and stable hyperthyroidism were discriminated by a 13-signature model, with about 90% sensitivity and 70% to 84% specificity.

Germline V lookup: CDR1 DFQATT, CDR2 SNEGSKA (reference sequence). CDR3 length: 11 residues. Trimming removed 3 bases from V and 5 bases from J, with 7 bases in between. Enrollment excluded any patients with other autoimmune diseases, uncontrolled infections, pregnancy or lactation. RNA transcripts provided the template for amplifying TCR beta CDR3 regions. Second-round multiplex PCR came after first-round RT-PCR with HTBI primers. TCRdb reanalysed the multiplex PCR reads using MiXCR and keeps one entry per CDR3 protein. The sample includes about half a million distinct CDR3 sequences, around an eighth seen only once; the top ten take about 9.4%. This clonotype was seen repeatedly, ten times or more. Its antigen is not identified.

The chain uses TRBV20-1 and TRBJ1-1, with no clear D. Specimen: blood. This clonotype was obtained from a woman aged 25 to 45 with Graves' ophthalmopathy. CDR3 in amino acids: CSASGYTEAFF. For the CDR3, the DNA is TGCAGTGCTAGTGGATATACTGAAGCTTTCTTT.